Listed here are 17 T cell receptor beta chains from one sample, sequenced in a study of blood T cell repertoires in COVID-19. Only in-frame clones appear in the TCRdb table, and some are missing; sequencing was by immunoSEQ multiplex PCR. Of approximately 26,000 clones listed, around 90% were seen once; the top ten hold around 2.8%. Sequenced input: peripheral blood. Receptors originate from a human donor in a cohort sampled during active COVID-19.

This sequence joins TRBV6-6 and TRBJ1-5, with TRBD1 as a possible D gene (5 bases). V lost 2 bases, J lost 4 bases, and 12 bases lay in between. Germline CDR1 is MNHNY and CDR2 is SVGAGI (reference sequence). The CDR3 spans 15 residues. This CDR3 reads CASSYETRGNQPQHF. The CDR3 DNA follows: TGTGCCAGCAGTTACGAGACAAGGGGAAATCAGCCCCAGCATTTT.

This clone was recorded only once. This rearrangement joins TRBV27 to TRBJ2-7; 9 bases match TRBD2. The CDR3 has 16 residues. Losses at the gene ends were 1 base for V and 5 bases for J; bases not matched to a gene: 9. Germline V gene data show CDR1 as MNHEY and CDR2 as SMNVEV (reference sequence). The CDR3 coding sequence is TGTGCCAGCAGTTTATATCGGGCGGGAGGGCCCGACGAGCAGTACTTC. Its translation: CASSLYRAGGPDEQYF.

The rearrangement links TRBV5-4 to TRBJ1-4, with 8 bases fitting TRBD1. J lost 8 bases, V lost 3 bases, and 9 bases had no gene match. CDR1 and CDR2 (germline): SGHNT, YYREEE (reference sequence). There are 15 residues in the CDR3. The CDR3 nucleotides are TGTGCCAGCAGCTCGGGACAGGCGTTAGGAGAAAAACTGTTTTTT. It is translated as CASSSGQALGEKLFF.

The chain is built from TRBV6-4 and TRBJ1-1; D is undetermined. Germline V gene sequence: CDR1 MRHNA, CDR2 SNTAGT. CDR3 length equals 13 residues. V lost 0 bases and J 3 bases, leaving 5 bases between the germline ends. The CDR3 DNA follows: TGTGCCAGCAGTGACTCTCTTTACACTGAAGCTTTCTTT. Translating it yields CASSDSLYTEAFF.

The chain uses TRBV19 and TRBJ1-1; the D gene is possibly TRBD1 (5 bases). Between the trimmed V and J ends, which lost 1 base and 0 bases, there was a span of 15 bases. CDR1 and CDR2 from the germline V gene are LNHDA and SQIVND (reference sequence). This CDR3 is built from 17 residues. The DNA for the CDR3 is TGTGCCAGTAGTATAGGGCGGACAACTTGGGTGAACACTGAAGCTTTCTTT. As protein: CASSIGRTTWVNTEAFF.

This chain links TRBV7-2 with TRBJ2-1; D may be TRBD1 (5 bases). V was pared by 4 bases and J by 6 bases, with 16 bases between. The CDR3 length is 15 residues. Germline lookup yields CDR1 SGHTA and CDR2 FQGNSA. The CDR3 here is CASSSYDSLSNEQFF. The CDR3 nucleotides are TGTGCCAGCAGCTCGTATGACAGCCTCTCCAATGAGCAGTTCTTC.

The rearrangement uses TRBV5-1 and TRBJ2-4; possibly TRBD1 for D (6 bases). Looked up from germline, CDR1 is SGHRS and CDR2 is YFSETQ. The CDR3 contains 15 residues. V gave up 6 bases and J gave up 5 bases, with 18 bases separating them. The CDR3 here is CASNEGHSAQNIQYF. Written as DNA, the CDR3 is TGCGCCAGCAATGAGGGACATTCCGCGCAAAACATTCAGTACTTC.

J is TRBJ2-1 and V is TRBV24-1; 7 positions agree with TRBD1. The V segment lost 4 bases and the J segment 8 bases; nucleotides outside the gene matches: 4. The CDR3 is made up of 13 amino acids. Germline CDR1 is KGHDR and CDR2 is SFDVKD. The DNA of the CDR3 is TGTGCCACCAGTGACCCCGACAGGGATGAGCAGTTCTTC. Protein: CATSDPDRDEQFF.

This chain joins TRBV5-5 and TRBJ2-7, with 7 positions matching TRBD1. The CDR3 is 15 residues long. In germline, CDR1 is SGHKS, CDR2 YYEKEE (reference sequence). Trimming took 4 bases from V and 0 from J; bases not matched to a gene: 7. Written as DNA, the CDR3 is TGTGCCAGCAGCATGACGACAGGGAGCTCCTACGAGCAGTACTTC. It codes for CASSMTTGSSYEQYF.

The rearrangement joins TRBV5-1 to TRBJ2-7, with TRBD1 matching over 7 bases. J was trimmed by 1 base and V by 2 bases; bases with no gene match: 9. Germline V gene sequence: CDR1 SGHRS, CDR2 YFSETQ. CDR3 length equals 16 residues. The CDR3 loop is CASSFAIGQASYEQYF. The CDR3 bases are TGCGCCAGCAGCTTCGCCATCGGACAGGCTTCCTACGAGCAGTACTTC.

The V gene is TRBV6-5, the J gene TRBJ1-1; D is ambiguous. The CDR3 spans 15 residues. The V gene lost 6 bases and the J gene lost 3 bases, with 17 bases spanning the gap. Germline V gives CDR1 MNHEY, CDR2 SVGAGI. Here the CDR3 reads CASSRYTPRDTEAFF. For the CDR3, the DNA is TGTGCCAGCAGCCGATACACCCCGAGGGACACTGAAGCTTTCTTT.

This sequence joins TRBV25-1 and TRBJ2-5, with a possible D match to TRBD2 (6 bases). V was shortened by 8 bases and J by 5 bases, with 27 bases between the two germline ends. From germline, CDR1 is MGHDK and CDR2 SYGVNS. This CDR3 comprises 17 residues. This chain's CDR3 is CASGPRRGLGEAETQYF. CDR3 nucleotide sequence: TGTGCCAGCGGACCCCGACGAGGGCTGGGGGAGGCGGAGACCCAGTACTTC.

The gene calls are TRBV5-1 and TRBJ2-5, with TRBD1 identical over 7 bases. Germline CDR1 is SGHRS and CDR2 is YFSETQ. V lost 4 bases and J lost 0; bases outside the gene matches: 6. CDR3 size: 15 residues. CDR3 nucleotides: TGCGCCAGCAGCCCGGCTACAGGGGACCAAGAGACCCAGTACTTC. Encoded protein: CASSPATGDQETQYF.

The chain recombines TRBV6-2 or TRBV6-3 with TRBJ1-2, with a weak D call TRBD1 (6 bases). Germline loops: CDR1 MNHEY, CDR2 SVGEGT. The CDR3 totals 13 residues. V lost 5 bases and J 1 base, leaving 8 bases between the germline ends. The DNA of the CDR3 is TGTGCCAGCAGTGAGGACAGTAACTATGGCTACACCTTC. Residues: CASSEDSNYGYTF.

The chain uses TRBV2 and TRBJ2-3; 10 nucleotides line up with TRBD1. With 7 bases clipped from V and 4 bases from J, the junction kept 8 bases outside the gene matches. CDR1 SNHLY and CDR2 FYNNEI come from the germline V gene. The CDR3 is made up of 15 amino acids. Here the CDR3 DNA reads TGTGCCAGCACCGAGGGACAGGGGACTTCAGATACGCAGTATTTT. Its translation: CASTEGQGTSDTQYF.

V is TRBV6-5 and J is TRBJ1-2; no reliable D call. The germline gives CDR1 MNHEY, CDR2 SVGAGI. The CDR3 covers 13 residues. V lost 7 bases, J lost 2 bases, and 11 bases lay in between. CDR3 residues: CASIPPANYGYTF. As DNA, the CDR3 is TGTGCCAGCATCCCTCCCGCGAACTATGGCTACACCTTC.

This chain joins TRBV19 and TRBJ2-5; TRBD2 aligns across 7 bases. V lost 6 bases to trimming and J lost 5 bases; unmatched junction nucleotides: 18. Looked up from germline, CDR1 is LNHDA and CDR2 is SQIVND (reference sequence). This CDR3 is built from 17 residues. The CDR3 sequence: CASSPVGAGLGGETQYF. CDR3 in DNA: TGTGCCAGTAGCCCGGTTGGAGCGGGTCTCGGGGGGGAGACCCAGTACTTC.